One and the same sample provided the 20 T cell receptor beta chains below, sequenced in a study of T-cell memory formation after mild COVID-19. One entry per CDR3 protein, called by TCRdb with MiXCR from the 5' RACE reads. The table includes roughly 560,000 distinct CDR3 sequences, about a fifth detected once. Sequenced input: PBMCs or a T cell subset sorted from them (not recorded which). The receptor source for this set is an adult woman who had mild COVID-19 (a few samples of this study predate the infection). Cell type and time point are not known.

This rearrangement joins TRBV12-3 or TRBV12-4 to TRBJ2-3, with a possible D match to TRBD2 (5 bases). The CDR3 contains 13 residues. Deletions cut 7 bases from V and 4 bases from J, with 12 bases between. The CDR3 DNA reads TGTGCCAGCACCCCGCCGCGGGCAGATACGCAGTATTTT. It encodes CASTPPRADTQYF.

This rearrangement joins TRBV27 to TRBJ2-4; tentatively, D is TRBD1 or TRBD2 (5 bases each). Trimming shortened V by 2 bases and J by 8 bases, and 16 bases separated the two germline ends. Germline V gene sequence: CDR1 MNHEY, CDR2 SMNVEV (reference sequence). The CDR3 covers 15 residues. CDR3 in amino acids: CASSLLGPQGDIQYF. Written as DNA, the CDR3 is TGTGCCAGCAGTTTACTGGGACCTCAAGGGGACATTCAGTACTTC.

This clonotype was seen a handful of times. This rearrangement joins TRBV6-5 to TRBJ1-1, with D possibly TRBD1 on 5 matching bases. Trimming took 1 base from V and 3 from J, leaving 21 bases between them. Germline assignment: CDR1 MNHEY and CDR2 SVGAGI. The CDR3 extends over 18 amino acids. This chain's CDR3 is CASSYYIGQGEGYTEAFF. The CDR3 DNA reads TGTGCCAGCAGTTACTATATCGGTCAGGGCGAGGGGTACACTGAAGCTTTCTTT.

This clonotype was observed many times. The chain has TRBV6-5 and TRBJ1-6; D perhaps matches TRBD1 (5 bases). V lost 6 bases to trimming and J lost 9 bases, with 18 bases between them. Germline CDR1 reads MNHEY; CDR2 reads SVGAGI. This CDR3 contains 15 residues. The CDR3 loop is CASSPSEGLGSPLHF. The CDR3 nucleotides are TGTGCCAGCAGCCCTAGCGAGGGGCTCGGTTCACCCCTCCACTTT.

This clonotype was recorded a few times. This chain uses TRBV12-3 or TRBV12-4 with TRBJ1-5, with 9 bases aligning to TRBD1. CDR3 length equals 18 residues. With V trimmed by 2 bases and J by 5 bases, 13 bases remained unmatched. CDR3 sequence (DNA): TGTGCCAGCAGTTTAATCTGGAGAGGGACAGGGACCTATCAGCCCCAGCATTTT. The encoded protein is CASSLIWRGTGTYQPQHF.

This chain links TRBV24-1 with TRBJ1-1; 7 nucleotides line up with TRBD1. Germline trimming cut 8 bases from V and 0 bases from J; bases unmatched to any gene: 2. The CDR3 has 13 residues. Germline values: CDR1 KGHDR, CDR2 SFDVKD. The CDR3 DNA is TGTGCCACCATGGGACAGATGAACACTGAAGCTTTCTTT. Translated, it gives CATMGQMNTEAFF.

The rearrangement uses TRBV24-1 and TRBJ2-5; the D is unclear. This CDR3 comprises 17 residues. Per germline, CDR1 KGHDR and CDR2 SFDVKD. The V end was cut by 1 base, the J end by 6 bases, with 20 bases between. CDR3 loop: CATSDLGSFSFWKTQYF. Here the CDR3 DNA reads TGTGCCACCAGTGATTTAGGGTCCTTTTCGTTTTGGAAGACCCAGTACTTC.

This chain uses TRBV27 with TRBJ2-3; 10 bases fit TRBD2. The CDR3 sequence is 17 residues long. J gave up 2 bases and V 3 bases, and 8 bases lay outside the gene matches. Germline CDR1 and CDR2: MNHEY and SMNVEV (reference sequence). CDR3 DNA: TGTGCCAGCAGTTTCCTGGCAGCGGGGGGGACCACAGATACGCAGTATTTT. Its translation is CASSFLAAGGTTDTQYF.

In its sample, this clonotype was seen many times. V and J are TRBV25-1 and TRBJ2-2, with TRBD1 matching 10 bases. The junction had 12 bases not matched to a gene; V was cut back by 6 bases and J by 5 bases. This CDR3 comprises 17 residues. Germline values: CDR1 MGHDK, CDR2 SYGVNS. The CDR3: CASRSDRDRGSTGELFF. For the CDR3, the DNA is TGTGCCAGCAGATCAGACAGGGACAGGGGTAGTACCGGGGAGCTGTTTTTT.

The chain recombines TRBV25-1 with TRBJ2-7; tentatively, D is TRBD1 or TRBD2 (6 bases each). This CDR3 region has 15 residues. Germline-derived CDR1 and CDR2 are MGHDK and SYGVNS. The V end was cut by 1 base, the J end by 5 bases, with 15 bases between. The CDR3 bases are TGTGCCAGCAGTGAATTAGGGGGGTACGAACACGAGCAGTACTTC. This encodes CASSELGGYEHEQYF.

This rearrangement joins TRBV7-2 to TRBJ2-7; 7 nucleotides line up with TRBD2. Trimming removed 2 bases from V and 6 bases from J; junction bases left unmatched: 7. CDR1 SGHTA and CDR2 FQGNSA come from the germline V gene. The CDR3 contains 14 residues. The CDR3 coding sequence is TGTGCCAGCAGCTTAAGCGGGGTCTTCTCCGAGCAGTACTTC. It encodes CASSLSGVFSEQYF.

The chain has TRBV12-3 or TRBV12-4 and TRBJ2-3; D not resolved. Between the trimmed V and J ends, which lost 2 bases and 0 bases, there was a span of 9 bases. The CDR3 covers 15 residues. The CDR3 DNA reads as TGTGCCAGCAGTTTATATCGAGTTAGCACAGATACGCAGTATTTT. Its translation: CASSLYRVSTDTQYF.

In its sample, this clonotype was seen many times. J is TRBJ2-4 and V is TRBV7-2; possible D gene TRBD1, 6 bases. CDR1 is SGHTA and CDR2 is FQGNSA in the germline V gene. The V end lost 3 bases, the J end lost 7 bases, and 16 bases lay between the germline ends. The CDR3 totals 15 residues. Written as DNA, the CDR3 is TGTGCCAGCAGCTTTTCAGGGCGGCAGGGGAACATTCAGTACTTC. It encodes CASSFSGRQGNIQYF.

The sample holds a few counts of this clonotype. This chain joins TRBV18 and TRBJ2-1; 9 bases fit TRBD1. Germline CDR1 KGHSH, CDR2 LQKENI. V trimming: 1 base; J trimming: 7 bases; junction bases outside the gene matches: 2. This CDR3 comprises 14 residues. The CDR3 DNA sequence: TGTGCCAGCTCACCACGGACAGGGGAAAATGAGCAGTTCTTC. Its protein product is CASSPRTGENEQFF. Complete variable domain (other parts from reference TRBV18 and TRBJ2-1): NAGVMQNPRHLVRRRGQEARLRCSPMKGHSHVYWYRQLPEEGLKFMVYLQKENIIDESGMPKERFSAEFPKEGPSILRIQQVVRGDSAAYFCASSPRTGENEQFFGPGTRLTVL.

This clonotype has more than one count but fewer than ten. The J gene is TRBJ2-2, the V gene TRBV3-1; TRBD1 is a possible D gene (6 bases). V was pared by 7 bases and J by 2 bases, with 14 bases between. This CDR3 region has 15 residues. Germline lookup yields CDR1 LGHDT and CDR2 YNNKEL (reference sequence). The CDR3 is CASTLWTDNTGELFF. CDR3 sequence (DNA): TGTGCCAGCACCTTATGGACAGACAACACCGGGGAGCTGTTTTTT. Full variable domain (outside the CDR3, taken from reference TRBV3-1 and TRBJ2-2): DTAVSQTPKYLVTQMGNDKSIKCEQNLGHDTMYWYKQDSKKFLKIMFSYNNKELIINETVPNRFSPKSPDKAHLNLHINSLELGDSAVYFCASTLWTDNTGELFFGEGSRLTVL.

The V call is TRBV9, the J call TRBJ1-2, with a weak D call TRBD1 (6 bases). This CDR3 contains 15 residues. Germline CDR1 reads SGDLS; CDR2 reads YYNGEE. Trimming pared 1 base from V and 4 bases from J, leaving 14 bases between. The CDR3 sequence: CASSVLDSRPYGYTF. The DNA for the CDR3 is TGTGCCAGCAGCGTACTGGACAGTCGCCCCTATGGCTACACCTTC.

This chain joins TRBV4-1 and TRBJ2-3; D possibly matches TRBD1 or TRBD2 (5 bases each). The CDR3 loop spans 14 amino acids. Trimming took 2 bases from V and 6 from J, leaving 12 bases between them. CDR1 MGHRA and CDR2 YSYEKL come from the germline V gene. The DNA for the CDR3 is TGCGCCAGCAGCCAAAGGGACCCCCCGGATACGCAGTATTTT. Translated, it gives CASSQRDPPDTQYF.

This clonotype was counted a few times. The chain uses TRBV20-1 and TRBJ2-7, with D hard to call. The germline V gene has CDR1 DFQATT and CDR2 SNEGSKA (reference sequence). Deletions cut 3 bases from V and 3 bases from J, with 9 bases between. The CDR3 is 12 amino acids. In nucleotides, the CDR3 is TGCAGTGCTAGTGGACGGAGCTACGAGCAGTACTTC. It specifies CSASGRSYEQYF.

This clonotype was recorded at least ten times. The chain joins TRBV7-9 to TRBJ1-1; D is ambiguous. Looked up from germline, CDR1 is SEHNR and CDR2 is FQNEAQ (reference sequence). This CDR3 has 14 amino acids. V was trimmed by 0 bases and J by 10 bases, leaving 15 bases between them. The CDR3 sequence is CASSLASTPVGAFF. CDR3 nucleotide sequence: TGTGCCAGCAGCTTAGCCTCGACGCCCGTCGGAGCTTTCTTT.

The chain has TRBV3-1 and TRBJ1-2; 8 bases line up with TRBD1. This CDR3 contains 15 residues. With V trimmed by 3 bases and J by 8 bases, 11 bases remained unmatched. Germline V gene lookup returns CDR1 LGHDT and CDR2 YNNKEL (reference sequence). The DNA of the CDR3 is TGTGCCAGCAGCCACCACCATGGGACAGGAGTCGGCTACACCTTC. Translation: CASSHHHGTGVGYTF.